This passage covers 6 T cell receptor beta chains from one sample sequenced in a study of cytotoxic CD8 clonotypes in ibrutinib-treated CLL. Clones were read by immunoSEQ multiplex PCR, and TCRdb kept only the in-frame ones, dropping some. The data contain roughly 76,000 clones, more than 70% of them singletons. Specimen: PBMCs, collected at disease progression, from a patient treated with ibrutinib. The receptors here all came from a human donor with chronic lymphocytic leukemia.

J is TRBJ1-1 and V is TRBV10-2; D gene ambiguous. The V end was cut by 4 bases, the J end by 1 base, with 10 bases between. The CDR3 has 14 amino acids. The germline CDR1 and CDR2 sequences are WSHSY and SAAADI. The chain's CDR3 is CASSVHWGNTEAFF. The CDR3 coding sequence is TGCGCCAGCAGTGTTCATTGGGGGAACACTGAAGCTTTCTTT.

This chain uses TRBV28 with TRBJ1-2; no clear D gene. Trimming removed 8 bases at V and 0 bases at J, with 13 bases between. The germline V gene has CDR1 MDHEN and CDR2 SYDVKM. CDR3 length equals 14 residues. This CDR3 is CASGLQLANYGYTF. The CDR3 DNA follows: TGTGCCAGCGGATTACAGCTAGCTAACTATGGCTACACCTTC.

CDR3 coding DNA: TGTGCCAGCAGAAGGACTGAAGCTTTCTTT. Translating it yields CASRRTEAFF. V usage is TRBV6-1 and J usage is TRBJ1-1; no clear D. The CDR3 length is 10 residues. The V gene's germline CDR1 is MNHNS and CDR2 SASEGT. V lost 6 bases to trimming and J lost 5 bases, with 4 bases between them.

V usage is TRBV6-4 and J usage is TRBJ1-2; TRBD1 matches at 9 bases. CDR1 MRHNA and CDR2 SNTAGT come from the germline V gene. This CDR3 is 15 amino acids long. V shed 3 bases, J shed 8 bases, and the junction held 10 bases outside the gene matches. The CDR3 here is CASSEGADRGLGYTF. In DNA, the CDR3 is TGTGCCAGCAGTGAGGGGGCCGACAGGGGGTTAGGCTACACCTTC.

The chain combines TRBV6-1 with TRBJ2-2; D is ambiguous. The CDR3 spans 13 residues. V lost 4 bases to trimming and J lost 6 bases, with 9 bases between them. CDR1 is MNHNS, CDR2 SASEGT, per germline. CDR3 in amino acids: CASSVQFPGELFF. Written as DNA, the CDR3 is TGTGCCAGCAGTGTCCAGTTCCCCGGGGAGCTGTTTTTT.

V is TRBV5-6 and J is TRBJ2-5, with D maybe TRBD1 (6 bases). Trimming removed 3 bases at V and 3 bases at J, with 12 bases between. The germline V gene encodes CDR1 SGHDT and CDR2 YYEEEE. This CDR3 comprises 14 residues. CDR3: CASSSGVWEETQYF. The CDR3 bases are TGTGCCAGCAGCTCAGGGGTTTGGGAAGAGACCCAGTACTTC. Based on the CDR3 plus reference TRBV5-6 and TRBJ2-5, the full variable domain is DAGVTQSPTHLIKTRGQQVTLRCSPKSGHDTVSWYQQALGQGPQFIFQYYEEEERQRGNFPDRFSGHQFPNYSSELNVNALLLGDSALYLCASSSGVWEETQYFGPGTRLLVL.